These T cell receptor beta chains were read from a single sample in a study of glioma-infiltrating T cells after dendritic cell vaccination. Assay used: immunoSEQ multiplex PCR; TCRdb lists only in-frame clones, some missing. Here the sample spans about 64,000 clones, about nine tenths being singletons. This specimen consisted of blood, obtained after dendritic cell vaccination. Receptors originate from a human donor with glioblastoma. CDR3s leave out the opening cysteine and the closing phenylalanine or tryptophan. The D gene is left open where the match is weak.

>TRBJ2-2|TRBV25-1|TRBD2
ASSVSSGTGELF
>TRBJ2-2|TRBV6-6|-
ASSGQNTGELF
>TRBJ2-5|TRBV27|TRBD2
ASSLVGLAGEQETQY
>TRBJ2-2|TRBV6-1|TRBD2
ASRTSGRTTGELF
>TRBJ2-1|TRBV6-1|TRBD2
AGSRTSGGNEQF
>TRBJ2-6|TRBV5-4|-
ASSDGWTGSGANVLT
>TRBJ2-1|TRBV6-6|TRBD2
ASSYERGSSYNEQF
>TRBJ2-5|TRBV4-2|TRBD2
ASSQVLGTSGAGNQY
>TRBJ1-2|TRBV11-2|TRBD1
ASSFGQGSNGYT
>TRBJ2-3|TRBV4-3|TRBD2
ASSQMGLAATDTQY
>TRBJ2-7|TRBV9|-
ASSVEAGSPYEQY
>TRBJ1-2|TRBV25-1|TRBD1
ASSEADRGNYGYT
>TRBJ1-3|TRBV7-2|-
ASSLAQASGNTIY
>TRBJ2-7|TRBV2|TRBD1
ASNKQGIYEQY
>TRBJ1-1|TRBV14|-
ASSTELNTEAF
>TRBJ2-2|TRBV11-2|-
ACTRSGNTGELF
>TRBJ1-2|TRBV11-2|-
ASSLAGRRYGYT
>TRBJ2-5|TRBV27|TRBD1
ASSWGQGKETQY
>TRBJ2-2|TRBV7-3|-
ASSSDTGELF
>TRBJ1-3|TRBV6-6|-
ASSIIPGLGNTIY
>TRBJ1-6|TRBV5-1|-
ASSLDGGNYNSPLH
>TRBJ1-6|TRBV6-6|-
ASRTPGYSPLH
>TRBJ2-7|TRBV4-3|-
ASSQEGQVTYEQY
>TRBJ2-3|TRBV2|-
ASLSGLPGDTQY
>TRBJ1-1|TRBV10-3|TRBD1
AIREGQGKEWTEAF
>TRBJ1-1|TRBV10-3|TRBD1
AISWTGSNTEAF
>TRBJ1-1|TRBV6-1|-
ASSDLFSGGTEAF
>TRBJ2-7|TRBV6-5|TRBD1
ASSRGQVNEQY
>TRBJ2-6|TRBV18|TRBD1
ASSQGDSGANVLT
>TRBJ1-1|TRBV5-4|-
ASSPKKDRNTEAF
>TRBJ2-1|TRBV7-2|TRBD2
ASTLEIAGGYEQF
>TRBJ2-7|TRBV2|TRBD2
ASTETSGRQYEQY